These 25 T cell receptor beta chains were all obtained from the same sample, sequenced in a study of T cell changes during pregnancy in multiple sclerosis (dated by TCRdb to between 2018 and 2020). Library preparation employed the immunoSEQ multiplex PCR assay. Sourced from immuneACCESS, this table was stored by TCRdb with only in-frame sequences that have V and J called. A share of the clones is absent; for the studies checked, an unresolved V gene accounts for under half, and the remainder has no known explanation. The sample yields approximately 50,000 clones; approximately 94% were counted once. More than 0.25% of the sample goes to the ten largest clones. The sequenced sample was CD4+ T cells from peripheral blood mononuclear cells, obtained in the third trimester of pregnancy. The receptors were gathered from a female donor with multiple sclerosis, enrolled in a pregnancy study.

The chain recombines TRBV2 with TRBJ1-1; D is ambiguous. Germline V gene data show CDR1 as SNHLY and CDR2 as FYNNEI. This CDR3 has 12 residues. The ends were cut back, 2 bases at V and 7 bases at J, with 8 bases in the middle. CDR3 residues: CASSELLGEAFF. CDR3 DNA sequence: TGTGCCAGCAGTGAATTACTAGGTGAAGCTTTCTTT.

The rearrangement uses TRBV28 and TRBJ2-5; weak D call: TRBD1 (6 bases). This CDR3 is built from 14 residues. Germline lookup yields CDR1 MDHEN and CDR2 SYDVKM. Trimming took off 5 bases at V and 6 bases at J, with 16 bases between the two ends. The CDR3 reads CASSLQGLMKTQYF. DNA for the CDR3: TGTGCCAGCAGTCTACAGGGTTTGATGAAGACCCAGTACTTC.

The chain couples TRBV7-3 to TRBJ2-1; TRBD2 aligns across 7 bases. With 5 bases clipped from V and 5 bases from J, the junction kept 3 bases outside the gene matches. Germline CDR1 and CDR2: SGHTA and FQGTGA. The CDR3 is 13 amino acids. For the CDR3, the DNA is TGTGCCAGCAGCGCGACTAGCAACAATGAGCAGTTCTTC. Translated: CASSATSNNEQFF.

V gene TRBV15 combines with J gene TRBJ2-2; TRBD2 agrees at 11 bases. The CDR3 has 16 amino acids. CDR1 and CDR2 from the germline V gene are LNHNV and YYDKDF (reference sequence). The trim removed 1 base at V and 7 bases at J, leaving 5 bases unmatched. CDR3 protein: CATSRGVAGGDGELFF. The CDR3 nucleotides are TGTGCCACCAGCAGAGGGGTAGCGGGAGGGGACGGGGAGCTGTTTTTT.

V and J are TRBV6-1 and TRBJ2-7, with 7 bases aligning to TRBD2. Germline CDR1 is MNHNS and CDR2 is SASEGT. This CDR3 has 14 residues. After removal of 4 bases from V and 1 base from J, the junction contained 4 bases not matched to a gene. CDR3 sequence reads: CASSVGGSSYEQYF. CDR3 bases: TGTGCCAGCAGTGTGGGCGGGAGTTCCTACGAGCAGTACTTC.

This clone was counted once. The V call is TRBV5-1, the J call TRBJ1-1; 10 bases are shared with TRBD1. V shed 3 bases, J shed 3 bases, and the junction held 2 bases outside the gene matches. The CDR3 is 14 residues long. CDR1 and CDR2 (germline): SGHRS, YFSETQ. CDR3 sequence: CASSWGTGDTEAFF. The CDR3 bases are TGCGCCAGCAGCTGGGGGACAGGGGACACTGAAGCTTTCTTT.

This clone was observed a single time. Here the CDR3 reads CASSLVGPYEQYF. Here the CDR3 DNA reads TGTGCCAGCAGCTTGGTGGGGCCCTACGAGCAGTACTTC. The chain uses TRBV5-4 and TRBJ2-7, with a weak D call TRBD1 (5 bases). The V gene lost 0 bases and the J gene lost 2 bases, with 6 bases spanning the gap. CDR1 SGHNT and CDR2 YYREEE come from the germline V gene (reference sequence). CDR3 length: 13 residues.

V is TRBV27 and J is TRBJ2-3; 12 bases are shared with TRBD2. The CDR3 is 16 amino acids. Trimming at V came to 3 bases and at J to 3 bases, leaving 4 bases not matched to a gene. Germline V gene sequence: CDR1 MNHEY, CDR2 SMNVEV (reference sequence). This CDR3 is CASSFGLAGGTDTQYF. The CDR3 nucleotides read TGTGCCAGCAGTTTCGGGCTAGCGGGAGGGACAGATACGCAGTATTTT.

The chain carries TRBV5-6 and TRBJ2-7, with D perhaps TRBD1 (5 bases). The V gene's germline CDR1 is SGHDT and CDR2 YYEEEE. Deletions cut 2 bases from V and 4 bases from J, with 10 bases between. The CDR3 has 13 amino acids. DNA of the CDR3: TGTGCCAGCAGCTTCCCCGACAGATACGAGCAGTACTTC. Translated, it gives CASSFPDRYEQYF.

The DNA for the CDR3 is TGTGCCAGCAGCTTAAGCCAGACGAGGAGCACTGAAGCTTTCTTT. Translated, it gives CASSLSQTRSTEAFF. This chain joins TRBV7-8 and TRBJ1-1; D not certain. This CDR3 is built from 15 residues. V was pared by 2 bases and J by 4 bases, with 14 bases between. Per germline, CDR1 SGHVS and CDR2 FQNEAQ.

The chain is built from TRBV2 and TRBJ1-2, with D unclear. Germline V lookup: CDR1 SNHLY, CDR2 FYNNEI. The CDR3 length is 15 residues. The ends were cut back, 4 bases at V and 4 bases at J, with 16 bases in the middle. As DNA, the CDR3 is TGTGCCAGCAGTGTCTTCTCAAAGAGCGTCTATGGCTACACCTTC. It codes for CASSVFSKSVYGYTF.

This chain joins TRBV5-4 and TRBJ2-3; TRBD2 agrees at 9 bases. The ends lost 1 base at V and 4 bases at J; junction bases unmatched: 4. This CDR3 contains 15 residues. Germline V gene lookup returns CDR1 SGHNT and CDR2 YYREEE (reference sequence). The CDR3 sequence: CASSLPSGVADTQYF. For the CDR3, the DNA is TGTGCCAGCAGCTTGCCTAGCGGGGTGGCAGATACGCAGTATTTT.

V usage is TRBV12-5 and J usage is TRBJ1-4, with 7 positions matching TRBD1. The CDR3 covers 16 residues. Trimming removed 6 bases from V and 0 bases from J; junction bases left unmatched: 7. Germline V gives CDR1 LGHNT, CDR2 FRNRAP. Here the CDR3 DNA reads TGTGCTAGTGGCTCCGGGACAGCTACAACTAATGAAAAACTGTTTTTT. As protein: CASGSGTATTNEKLFF.

The chain employs TRBV18 and TRBJ2-2; perhaps TRBD1 as D (6 bases). V lost 2 bases and J 0 bases, leaving 16 bases between the germline ends. The CDR3 is 18 residues long. The germline V gene has CDR1 KGHSH and CDR2 LQKENI. DNA of the CDR3: TGTGCCAGCTCACCATTCAATTTCCAGGGGACGAACACCGGGGAGCTGTTTTTT. Amino acid sequence: CASSPFNFQGTNTGELFF.

The rearrangement links TRBV10-2 to TRBJ2-3; 7 bases fit TRBD1. Per germline, CDR1 WSHSY and CDR2 SAAADI. There are 15 residues in the CDR3. Germline trimming cut 4 bases from V and 4 bases from J; bases unmatched to any gene: 8. The CDR3 bases are TGCGCCAGCAGTGGCTTGACAGGGAAGCCAGATACGCAGTATTTT. Its protein product is CASSGLTGKPDTQYF.

This clone was seen a single time. CDR3 amino acids: CASSFSVNTEAFF. The CDR3 bases are TGTGCCAGCAGCTTCTCCGTGAACACTGAAGCTTTCTTT. V usage is TRBV7-2 and J usage is TRBJ1-1; no definite D call. Trimming left V 3 bases short and J 0 bases short, with 5 bases between. Germline V gene lookup returns CDR1 SGHTA and CDR2 FQGNSA. This CDR3 comprises 13 residues.

The chain recombines TRBV7-2 with TRBJ2-4; D unresolved. The length of the CDR3 is 15 residues. V lost 5 bases and J lost 0, with 11 bases in between. Germline loops: CDR1 SGHTA, CDR2 FQGNSA. CDR3 residues: CASSLPTLAKNIQYF. In DNA form, the CDR3 reads TGTGCCAGCAGCCTCCCGACACTAGCCAAAAACATTCAGTACTTC.

V gene TRBV4-3 combines with J gene TRBJ2-4; D is undetermined. V was cut by 3 bases and J by 0 bases, with 9 bases left in between. This CDR3 spans 15 amino acids. The germline CDR1 and CDR2 sequences are LGHNA and YSLEER. The CDR3 sequence is CASSHQSLAKNIQYF. CDR3 nucleotides: TGCGCCAGCAGCCACCAGTCGTTAGCCAAAAACATTCAGTACTTC.

The chain combines TRBV30 with TRBJ2-2; D is perhaps TRBD1 (7 bases). This CDR3 spans 14 amino acids. Trimming shortened V by 3 bases and J by 2 bases, and 10 bases separated the two germline ends. Germline assignment: CDR1 GTSNPN and CDR2 SVGIG (reference sequence). CDR3 bases: TGTGCCTGGAGGCGGGACAGAAACACCGGGGAGCTGTTTTTT. Translation gives CAWRRDRNTGELFF.

The J gene is TRBJ2-1, the V gene TRBV19; tentatively, D is TRBD2 (6 bases). V lost 3 bases and J lost 7, with 13 bases in between. The CDR3 spans 14 residues. Germline loops: CDR1 LNHDA, CDR2 SQIVND (reference sequence). CDR3 in amino acids: CASSMGGGLNEQFF. In nucleotides, the CDR3 is TGTGCCAGTAGTATGGGGGGAGGCCTTAATGAGCAGTTCTTC.

The chain couples TRBV6-1 to TRBJ1-5; 11 bases are shared with TRBD1. The CDR3 has 15 amino acids. The germline V gene has CDR1 MNHNS and CDR2 SASEGT. V lost 5 bases to trimming and J lost 5 bases; unmatched junction nucleotides: 5. CDR3 in amino acids: CASSWTGGVDQPQHF. The DNA for the CDR3 is TGTGCCAGCAGTTGGACAGGGGGCGTAGATCAGCCCCAGCATTTT.

This clone has only a few counts. The DNA of the CDR3 is TGTGCTAGTGGTTTGGACATCGGGGAGCTGTTTTTT. Translated: CASGLDIGELFF. The chain carries TRBV12-5 and TRBJ2-2; D ambiguous. The CDR3 has 12 residues. Trimming took off 1 base at V and 7 bases at J, with 4 bases between the two ends. Germline CDR1 and CDR2: LGHNT and FRNRAP.

V gene TRBV2 combines with J gene TRBJ1-4, with a weak D call TRBD1 (6 bases). Per the germline V gene, CDR1 is SNHLY and CDR2 is FYNNEI. The CDR3 totals 14 residues. V dropped 4 bases and J dropped 0 bases, with 6 bases sitting between them. The CDR3 DNA reads TGTGCCAGCAGTGGACAGGCAACTAATGAAAAACTGTTTTTT. Translation: CASSGQATNEKLFF.

The chain joins TRBV6-5 to TRBJ2-2; 10 nucleotides match TRBD2. Per the germline V gene, CDR1 is MNHEY and CDR2 is SVGAGI. V trimming: 6 bases; J trimming: 3 bases; junction bases outside the gene matches: 4. The CDR3 is made up of 15 amino acids. The CDR3 sequence: CASRLAGDHTGELFF. Here the CDR3 DNA reads TGTGCCAGCAGGCTAGCGGGAGATCACACCGGGGAGCTGTTTTTT.

The rearrangement joins TRBV5-4 to TRBJ1-1; maybe TRBD1 (6 bases). The CDR3 totals 15 residues. The V and J ends lost 1 base and 4 bases respectively, with 14 bases between them. Germline lookup yields CDR1 SGHNT and CDR2 YYREEE (reference sequence). The CDR3, as DNA: TGTGCCAGCAGCTTGATCCAGGCCAGGGGCACTGAAGCTTTCTTT. The encoded protein is CASSLIQARGTEAFF.